This T cell receptor beta chain was captured in a study of blood T cell repertoires in COVID-19. Study summary: Acute and convalescent COVID-19 specimens originated in the United States, Italy and Spain.

Method: immunoSEQ multiplex PCR; TCRdb's copy keeps in-frame clones and lacks some. The repertoire holds about 28,000 clones, 55% to 75% seen once, with under 25% in the top ten. The CDR3 contains 15 residues. Unmatched junction bases numbered 1, after V lost 3 bases and J lost 4 bases. Germline loops: CDR1 LGHNT, CDR2 FRNRAP. Sequencing was carried out using peripheral blood. The V call is TRBV12-5, the J call TRBJ2-2; 11 bases match TRBD2. The sequence was obtained from a boy aged 2 to 10 with active or convalescent COVID-19. Here the CDR3 reads CASGFSGGATGELFF. DNA of the CDR3: TGTGCTAGTGGTTTTAGCGGGGGGGCCACCGGGGAGCTGTTTTTT.